This entry describes one T cell receptor (beta chain). The germline V gene has CDR1 MDHEN and CDR2 SYDVKM. The CDR3 is 13 residues long. V was shortened by 8 bases and J by 0 bases, with 11 bases between the two germline ends. TCRdb re-called the 5' RACE reads with MiXCR, one entry per CDR3 protein. Here the sample spans about 350,000 distinct CDR3 sequences, 20% to 25% being singletons. The sample comes from a study of T-cell memory formation after mild COVID-19. The specimen sequenced was PBMCs or a T cell subset sorted from them (not recorded which). The TCR was taken from a man aged 18 to 30 who had mild COVID-19 (a few samples of this study predate the infection). Cell type and time point are not known. J is TRBJ2-7 and V is TRBV28, with D possibly TRBD1 on 5 matching bases. The chain's CDR3 is CASGYRFSYEQYF. CDR3 DNA: TGTGCCAGCGGTTACAGGTTCTCCTACGAGCAGTACTTC.